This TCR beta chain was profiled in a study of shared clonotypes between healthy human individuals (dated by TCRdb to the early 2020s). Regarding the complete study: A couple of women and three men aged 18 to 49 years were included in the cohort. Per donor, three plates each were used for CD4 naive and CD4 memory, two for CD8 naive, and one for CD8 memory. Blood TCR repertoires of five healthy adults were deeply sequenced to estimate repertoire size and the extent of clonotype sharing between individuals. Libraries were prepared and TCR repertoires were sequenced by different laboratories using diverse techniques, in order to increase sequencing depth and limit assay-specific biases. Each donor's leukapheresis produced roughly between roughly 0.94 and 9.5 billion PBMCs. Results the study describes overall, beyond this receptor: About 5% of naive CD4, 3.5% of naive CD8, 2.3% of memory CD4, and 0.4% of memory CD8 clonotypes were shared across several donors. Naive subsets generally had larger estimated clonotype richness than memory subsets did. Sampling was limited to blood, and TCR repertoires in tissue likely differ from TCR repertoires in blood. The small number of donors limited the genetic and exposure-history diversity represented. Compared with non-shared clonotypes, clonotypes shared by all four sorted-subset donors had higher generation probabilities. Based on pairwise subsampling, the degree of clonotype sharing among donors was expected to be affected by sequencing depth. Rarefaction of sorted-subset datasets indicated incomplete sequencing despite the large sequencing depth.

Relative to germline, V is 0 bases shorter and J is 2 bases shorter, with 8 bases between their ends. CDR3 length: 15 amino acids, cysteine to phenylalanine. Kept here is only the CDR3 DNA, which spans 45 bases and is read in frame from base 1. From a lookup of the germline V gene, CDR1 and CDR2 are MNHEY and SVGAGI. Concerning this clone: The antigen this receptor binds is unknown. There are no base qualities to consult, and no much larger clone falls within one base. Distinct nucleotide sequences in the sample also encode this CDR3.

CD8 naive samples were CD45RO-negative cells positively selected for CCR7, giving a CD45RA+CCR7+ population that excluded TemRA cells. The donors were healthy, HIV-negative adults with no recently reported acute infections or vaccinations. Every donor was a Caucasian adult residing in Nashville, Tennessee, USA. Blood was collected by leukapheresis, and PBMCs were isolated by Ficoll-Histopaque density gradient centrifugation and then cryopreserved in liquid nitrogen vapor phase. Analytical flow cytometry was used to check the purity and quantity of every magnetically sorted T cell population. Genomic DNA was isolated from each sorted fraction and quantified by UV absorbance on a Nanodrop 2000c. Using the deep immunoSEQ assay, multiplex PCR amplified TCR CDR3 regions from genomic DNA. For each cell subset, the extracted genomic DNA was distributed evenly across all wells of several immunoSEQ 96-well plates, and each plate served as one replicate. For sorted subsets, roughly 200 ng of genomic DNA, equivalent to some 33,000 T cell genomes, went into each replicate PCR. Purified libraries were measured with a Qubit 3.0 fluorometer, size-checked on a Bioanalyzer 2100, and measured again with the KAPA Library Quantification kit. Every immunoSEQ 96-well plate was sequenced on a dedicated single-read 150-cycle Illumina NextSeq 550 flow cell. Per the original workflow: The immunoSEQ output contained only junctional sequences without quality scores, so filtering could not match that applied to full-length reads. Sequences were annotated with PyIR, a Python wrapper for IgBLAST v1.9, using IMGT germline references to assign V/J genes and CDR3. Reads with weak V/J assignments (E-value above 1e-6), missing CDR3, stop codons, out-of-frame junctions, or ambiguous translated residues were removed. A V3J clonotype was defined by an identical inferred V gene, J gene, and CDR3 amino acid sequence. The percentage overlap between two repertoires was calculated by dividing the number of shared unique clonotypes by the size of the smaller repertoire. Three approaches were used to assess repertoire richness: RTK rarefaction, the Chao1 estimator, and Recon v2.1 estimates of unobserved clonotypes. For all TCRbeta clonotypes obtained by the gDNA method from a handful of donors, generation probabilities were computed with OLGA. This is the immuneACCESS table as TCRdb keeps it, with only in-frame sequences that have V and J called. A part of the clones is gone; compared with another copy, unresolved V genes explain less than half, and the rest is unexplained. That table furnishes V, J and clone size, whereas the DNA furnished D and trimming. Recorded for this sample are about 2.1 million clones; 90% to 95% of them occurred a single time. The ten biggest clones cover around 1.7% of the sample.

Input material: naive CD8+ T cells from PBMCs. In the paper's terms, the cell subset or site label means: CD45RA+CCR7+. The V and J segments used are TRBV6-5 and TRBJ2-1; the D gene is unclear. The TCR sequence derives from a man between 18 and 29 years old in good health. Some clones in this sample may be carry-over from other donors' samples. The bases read TGTGCCAGCAGTTACTCGACGGGCCCCTACAATGAGCAGTTCTTC. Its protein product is CASSYSTGPYNEQFF.